This T cell receptor (beta chain) was documented in a study of cytomegalovirus exposure and HLA in healthy donors. General study findings and limits: A later analysis found TCR association rates differed by HLA locus, highest for DRB1 and lowest for HLA-C.

This CDR3 has 15 amino acids. Germline V gene lookup returns CDR1 SGHNT and CDR2 YYREEE (reference sequence). V was clipped by 4 bases and J by 4 bases; unmatched bases: 5. Details on this clone: Its antigen is still unknown.

13 Jbeta primers and 60 Vbeta primers were used for the PCR. Data came from immunoSEQ multiplex PCR; TCRdb stores just in-frame clones and leaves some out. The table includes roughly 150,000 clones, approximately 78% detected once. The TCR originated in a woman between 40 and 55 years old in good health and CMV-seropositive. This chain uses TRBV5-4 with TRBJ2-5; 12 nucleotides match TRBD2. Sequenced: PBMCs. CDR3 bases: TGTGCCAGCAGCGCGACTAGCGGGAGAGGAGAGACCCAGTACTTC. This gives the protein CASSATSGRGETQYF.